Below, 32 T cell receptor beta chains from the same sample are listed, as sequenced in a study of breast tumors, draining lymph nodes, adjacent tissues. Samples came from axillary lymph nodes draining the breast cancer. A single record per CDR3 protein comes from TCRdb applying MiXCR to the multiplex PCR reads. Of around 130,000 distinct CDR3 sequences listed, 32% are singletons. The sequenced material came from axillary lymph node tissue. The receptors were sampled from a female donor with breast cancer. Some clones in this sample may be carry-over from other donors' samples.

The chain recombines TRBV20-1 with TRBJ2-7; D remains ambiguous. The germline V gene encodes CDR1 DFQATT and CDR2 SNEGSKA (reference sequence). Trimming cost V 3 bases and J 7 bases, with 13 bases left between them. The CDR3 has 12 residues. The CDR3 region is CSARGKYNEQYV. In DNA, the CDR3 is TGCAGTGCTAGGGGCAAATACAATGAGCAGTACGTC.

A word on this clonotype: Since a much larger clone is just one base distant, this may be a read error. The V gene is TRBV9, the J gene TRBJ2-1; D might be TRBD2 (6 bases). The CDR3 has 13 amino acids. Germline loops: CDR1 SGDLS, CDR2 YYNGEE. The CDR3 DNA is TGTGCCAGCAGTGGGACTTTAAACAATAAGCAGTTCTTC. This codes for CASSGTLNNKQFF.

In this sample, this clonotype turned up many times. A read error may explain this, as a much larger clone is one base away. The rearrangement links TRBV20-1 to TRBJ2-1; 7 bases line up with TRBD1. The CDR3 has 14 residues. The V and J ends lost 3 bases and 9 bases, in that order; junction bases with no gene match: 11. The V gene's germline CDR1 is DFQATT and CDR2 SNEGSKA (reference sequence). CDR3 sequence: CSARWKGANTEQFF. The CDR3 region has the DNA TGCAGTGCTAGGTGGAAGGGGGCTAACACTGAGCAGTTCTTC.

In this sample, this clonotype turned up once. V is TRBV12-3 or TRBV12-4 and J is TRBJ2-7; D is tentatively TRBD1 or TRBD2 (5 bases each). CDR3 size: 14 residues. CDR3 residues: CASSFSTDTGELYV. CDR3 DNA sequence: TGTGCCAGCAGTTTCTCGACGGACACCGGGGAGCTGTACGTC.

This clonotype was seen many times. This chain joins TRBV4-3 and TRBJ2-2; either TRBD1 or TRBD2 may supply D (7 bases each). Trimming cost V 3 bases and J 0 bases, with 11 bases left between them. Per the germline V gene, CDR1 is LGHNA and CDR2 is YSLEER. The CDR3 has 16 amino acids. The CDR3 reads CASSQGGGANTGELFF. The CDR3 region has the DNA TGCGCCAGCAGCCAGGGAGGGGGCGCGAACACCGGGGAGCTGTTTTTT.

Ten or more counts support this clonotype. The chain recombines TRBV19 with TRBJ1-5, with no clear D. This CDR3 contains 12 residues. Germline V lookup: CDR1 LNHDA, CDR2 SQIVND (reference sequence). Trimming left V 7 bases short and J 2 bases short, with 6 bases between. Written as DNA, the CDR3 is TGTGCCAGTACGTGGGGCAATCAGCCCCAGCATTTT. Translation: CASTWGNQPQHF.

Many counts were recorded for this clonotype. The chain links TRBV20-1 to TRBJ2-7, with TRBD1 as a possible D gene (5 bases). V gave up 3 bases and J gave up 4 bases, with 19 bases separating them. This CDR3 region has 15 residues. CDR1 is DFQATT and CDR2 is SNEGSKA in the germline V gene (reference sequence). DNA of the CDR3: TGCAGTGCTAGCCTTCTTTCGTCTAGGGGTTACGAGCAGTACGTC. It encodes CSASLLSSRGYEQYV.

This clonotype showed up many times. V is TRBV7-2 and J is TRBJ1-5; no clear D. This CDR3 is 17 amino acids long. V dropped 5 bases and J dropped 2 bases, with 19 bases sitting between them. The germline V gene has CDR1 SGHTA and CDR2 FQGNSA. The CDR3 is CASSAKSSKRGNQPQHF. For the CDR3, the DNA is TGTGCCAGCAGCGCTAAAAGTTCCAAAAGAGGCAATCAGCCCCAGCATTTT.

As for this clonotype: A read error may be the cause here, since a much bigger clone is one base away. The chain joins TRBV7-9 to TRBJ2-7; 11 bases line up with TRBD1. The CDR3 runs to 17 residues. Trimming took 8 bases from V and 0 from J; bases not matched to a gene: 12. The germline V gene encodes CDR1 SEHNR and CDR2 FQNEAQ (reference sequence). The CDR3 nucleotides read TGTGCCAGCTCTAGGGGGGGGGGGACAGGGGGCTCCTACGAGCAGTACGTC. This encodes CASSRGGGTGGSYEQYV.

This clonotype was seen at least ten times. The chain uses TRBV6-1 and TRBJ1-2; D is perhaps TRBD1 (5 bases). The CDR3 spans 15 residues. The germline gives CDR1 MNHNS, CDR2 SASEGT. V lost 1 base to trimming and J lost 3 bases, with 12 bases between them. The DNA for the CDR3 is TGTGCCAGCAGTGAAGGCAGGGTCTATTACTATGGCTACACCTTC. It yields the protein CASSEGRVYYYGYTF.

As regards this clonotype: It may be a read error: a sequence one base away is much more abundant. Because the CDR3's place on the DNA is in doubt, the DNA is left out and the CDR3 is given as listed by TCRdb. The chain recombines TRBV20-1 with TRBJ1-2. The CDR3 contains 12 residues when both ends are counted. Germline assignment: CDR1 DFQATT and CDR2 SNEGSKA (reference sequence). This CDR3 reads CSVSVVGRGSTF.

This clonotype has ten or more counts. The rearrangement joins TRBV7-9 to TRBJ1-2; 9 positions agree with TRBD1. CDR1 and CDR2 (germline): SEHNR, FQNEAQ (reference sequence). The CDR3 spans 14 residues. V lost 4 bases, J lost 6 bases, and 6 bases stayed unmatched. CDR3 in amino acids: CASSSRTGADGYTF. CDR3 in DNA: TGTGCCAGCAGCTCAAGGACAGGGGCGGATGGCTACACCTTC.

This clonotype was observed many times. The V call is TRBV6-6, the J call TRBJ2-2, with 15 bases lining up with TRBD2. In germline, CDR1 is MNHNY, CDR2 SVGAGI (reference sequence). Losses at the gene ends were 5 bases for V and 4 bases for J; bases not matched to a gene: 11. The CDR3 totals 19 residues. The CDR3 DNA reads as TGTGCCAGCAGTCCAACCGGGACTAGCGGGGGGCGACGCACCGGGGAGCTGTTTTTT. Its translation: CASSPTGTSGGRRTGELFF.

This clonotype was counted many times. The V call is TRBV7-9, the J call TRBJ1-4, with 7 nucleotides matching TRBD1. Unmatched junction bases numbered 11, after V lost 2 bases and J lost 2 bases. The CDR3 extends over 18 amino acids. Germline loops: CDR1 SEHNR, CDR2 FQNEAQ (reference sequence). The CDR3 here is CASSLRQGGGRTNEKLFF. DNA for the CDR3: TGTGCCAGCAGCTTACGACAGGGAGGCGGTCGCACTAATGAAAAACTGTTTTTT.

J is TRBJ2-5 and V is TRBV7-6; a weak D match, TRBD1 (6 bases). The germline V gene encodes CDR1 SGHVS and CDR2 FNYEAQ. The CDR3 covers 14 residues. Deletions cut 3 bases from V and 5 bases from J, with 13 bases between. DNA of the CDR3: TGTGCCAGCAGCTTGGGACAACAACAGGAGACCCAGTACTTC. Residues: CASSLGQQQETQYF. Variable domain in full (rest from reference TRBV7-6 and TRBJ2-5): GAGVSQSPRYKVTKRGQDVALRCDPISGHVSLYWYRQALGQGPEFLTYFNYEAQQDKSGLPNDRFSAERPEGSISTLTIQRTEQRDSAMYRCASSLGQQQETQYFGPGTRLLVL.

This clonotype has at least ten counts. The chain uses TRBV9 and TRBJ1-4, with a weak D call TRBD1 (5 bases). V was pared by 0 bases and J by 4 bases, with 13 bases between. CDR1 SGDLS and CDR2 YYNGEE come from the germline V gene. The CDR3 spans 16 residues. Written as DNA, the CDR3 is TGTGCCAGCAGCGTAGGACCGGGGCAGGGTAATGAAAAACTGTTTTTT. Its protein product is CASSVGPGQGNEKLFF. Variable domain in full (rest from reference TRBV9 and TRBJ1-4): DSGVTQTPKHLITATGQRVTLRCSPRSGDLSVYWYQQSLDQGLQFLIQYYNGEERAKGNILERFSAQQFPDLHSELNLSSLELGDSALYFCASSVGPGQGNEKLFFGSGTQLSVL.

This clonotype appeared many times. The chain combines TRBV6-5 with TRBJ2-3, with D possibly TRBD2 on 6 matching bases. The ends were cut back, 1 base at V and 1 base at J, with 12 bases in the middle. The CDR3 covers 16 residues. Germline V lookup: CDR1 MNHEY, CDR2 SVGAGI. CDR3 amino acids: CASSYFGEVGTDTQYF. The CDR3 DNA reads TGTGCCAGCAGTTACTTTGGGGAGGTCGGCACAGATACGCAGTATTTT.

Of note for this clonotype: This is likely a read error, given that the CDR3 carries no conserved phenylalanine or tryptophan at its end. V gene TRBV7-6 combines with J gene TRBJ1-1; D gene uncertain. V was clipped by 5 bases and J by 2 bases, with 15 bases between them. The CDR3 consists of 15 residues. CDR1 and CDR2 (germline): SGHVS, FNYEAQ. The DNA for the CDR3 is TGTGCCAGCAGCCAAGATGGGTCCAGAAACACTGAAGCTTTCTCT. It yields the protein CASSQDGSRNTEAFS.

This clonotype was counted ten times or more. The chain combines TRBV7-6 with TRBJ2-3; D is possibly TRBD1 (5 bases). This CDR3 is 16 amino acids long. Germline values: CDR1 SGHVS, CDR2 FNYEAQ. The V gene lost 2 bases and the J gene lost 0 bases, with 12 bases spanning the gap. The CDR3 spells CASSLHTGHSTDTQYF. The CDR3 coding sequence is TGTGCCAGCAGCTTACACACAGGCCATAGCACAGATACGCAGTATTTT. Variable domain in full (rest from reference TRBV7-6 and TRBJ2-3): GAGVSQSPRYKVTKRGQDVALRCDPISGHVSLYWYRQALGQGPEFLTYFNYEAQQDKSGLPNDRFSAERPEGSISTLTIQRTEQRDSAMYRCASSLHTGHSTDTQYFGPGTRLTVL.

There are many counts of this clonotype. This sequence joins TRBV5-6 and TRBJ2-5, with D possibly being TRBD1 (5 bases). CDR1 SGHDT and CDR2 YYEEEE come from the germline V gene. V shed 0 bases and J shed 3 bases, with 12 bases lying between them. CDR3 length: 15 amino acids. The CDR3 protein is CASSLAAGLEETQYF. The CDR3 nucleotides read TGTGCCAGCAGCTTGGCGGCAGGGCTGGAAGAGACCCAGTACTTC.

Many counts were recorded for this clonotype. The rearrangement links TRBV2 to TRBJ1-6; D is unresolved. The CDR3 runs 13 residues. V lost 7 bases to trimming and J lost 8 bases, with 12 bases between them. CDR1 and CDR2 from the germline V gene are SNHLY and FYNNEI. The CDR3 DNA follows: TGTGCCAGCAATAGCGGAGCTTATTCACCCCTCCACTTT. It yields the protein CASNSGAYSPLHF. The whole variable domain, filled in from reference TRBV2 and TRBJ1-6, reads EPEVTQTPSHQVTQMGQEVILRCVPISNHLYFYWYRQILGQKVEFLVSFYNNEISEKSEIFDDQFSVERPDGSNFTLKIRSTKLEDSAMYFCASNSGAYSPLHFGNGTRLTVT.

This chain links TRBV7-9 with TRBJ2-5, with a tentative D call TRBD2 (7 bases). This CDR3 contains 14 residues. Trimming removed 5 bases from V and 5 bases from J, with 15 bases in between. The germline V gene has CDR1 SEHNR and CDR2 FQNEAQ (reference sequence). The DNA of the CDR3 is TGTGCCAGCAGCCCCCGGGGGGCTGGGGAGACCCAGTACTTC. This translates into CASSPRGAGETQYF.

In its sample, this clonotype was seen many times. V is TRBV7-2 and J is TRBJ2-3; TRBD1 matches 7 bases. The CDR3 sequence is 13 residues long. Germline values: CDR1 SGHTA, CDR2 FQGNSA. V lost 5 bases, J lost 7 bases, and 6 bases stayed unmatched. CDR3 region: CASSAGTVYTQYF. The CDR3 coding sequence is TGTGCCAGCAGCGCCGGGACAGTTTATACGCAGTATTTT.

V is TRBV19 and J is TRBJ1-5; no clear D gene. Per the germline V gene, CDR1 is LNHDA and CDR2 is SQIVND (reference sequence). Trimming took off 3 bases at V and 0 bases at J, with 6 bases between the two ends. The CDR3 length is 14 residues. The CDR3: CASSIGVSNQPQHF. CDR3 nucleotide sequence: TGTGCCAGTAGTATCGGGGTTAGCAATCAGCCCCAGCATTTT.

The chain links TRBV19 to TRBJ1-1; D is unresolved. V lost 5 bases and J 0 bases, leaving 13 bases between the germline ends. Germline V lookup: CDR1 LNHDA, CDR2 SQIVND (reference sequence). The CDR3 spans 15 residues. CDR3 sequence (DNA): TGTGCCAGTAGTCCCCGTGCAGCTTTGAACACTGAAGCTTTCTTT. Protein product: CASSPRAALNTEAFF.

This clonotype has a count of ten or more. The J gene is TRBJ2-2, the V gene TRBV7-3; 7 bases agree with TRBD2. This CDR3 contains 14 residues. The V and J ends lost 5 bases and 6 bases, in that order; junction bases with no gene match: 6. CDR1 and CDR2 from the germline V gene are SGHTA and FQGTGA. The CDR3 loop reads CASSPTSAAGELFF. The CDR3 nucleotides are TGTGCCAGCAGCCCAACTAGCGCGGCCGGGGAGCTGTTTTTT.

This clonotype appeared a few times. As DNA, the CDR3 is TGTGCCAGCAGCCGACGGACAACAGGGAACACTGAAGCTTTCTTT. Its translation is CASSRRTTGNTEAFF. This chain uses TRBV7-2 with TRBJ1-1, with D perhaps matching TRBD1 (5 bases). The V and J ends lost 5 bases and 1 base respectively, with 14 bases between them. The CDR3 has 15 residues. Germline values: CDR1 SGHTA, CDR2 FQGNSA.

Ten or more counts support this clonotype. This rearrangement joins TRBV18 to TRBJ2-7; D is possibly TRBD2 (5 bases). Germline V gene lookup returns CDR1 KGHSH and CDR2 LQKENI. The ends were cut back, 6 bases at V and 2 bases at J, with 14 bases in the middle. CDR3 length: 14 amino acids. The CDR3 region is CASSPIEGTYEQYF. The CDR3 nucleotides are TGTGCCAGCTCCCCCATTGAGGGCACCTACGAGCAGTACTTC.

To note about this clonotype: The junction does not match germline at one end; this may be a read error. The chain has TRBV7-2 and TRBJ1-3; the D is unclear. The CDR3 runs to 16 residues. From germline, CDR1 is SGHTA and CDR2 FQGNSA. The CDR3 region is CASSPRTAPSGNTLYF. The CDR3 DNA reads as TGTGCCAGCAGCCCACGGACGGCACCCTCTGGAAACACCTTATATTTT.

This clonotype came up many times. The gene calls are TRBV6-5 and TRBJ2-5, with TRBD2 identical over 11 bases. The CDR3 has 15 amino acids. Losses at the gene ends were 6 bases for V and 6 bases for J; bases not matched to a gene: 9. Germline assignment: CDR1 MNHEY and CDR2 SVGAGI. The CDR3 here is CASSPPLAGGKTQYF. DNA for the CDR3: TGTGCCAGCAGCCCCCCTCTAGCGGGGGGAAAGACCCAGTACTTC.

In this sample, this clonotype turned up many times. V usage is TRBV2 and J usage is TRBJ2-1; tentative D call: TRBD2 (6 bases). Trimming left V 10 bases short and J 1 base short, with 23 bases between. Germline CDR1 and CDR2: SNHLY and FYNNEI. The CDR3 extends over 17 amino acids. DNA of the CDR3: TGTGCCACTCACGGCCTTGCTTCTGGGGGGTCCTACAATGAGCAGTTCTTC. It is translated as CATHGLASGGSYNEQFF.

In this sample, this clonotype turned up a few times. This chain links TRBV7-8 with TRBJ1-1, with TRBD1 as a possible D gene (5 bases). V lost 0 bases, J lost 2 bases, and 13 bases lay in between. CDR3 length equals 16 residues. Germline values: CDR1 SGHVS, CDR2 FQNEAQ. The chain's CDR3 is CASSLAYGGDNTEAFF. DNA for the CDR3: TGTGCCAGCAGCTTAGCATATGGGGGGGATAACACTGAAGCTTTCTTT.